This T cell receptor beta chain was identified in a study of T cell changes during pregnancy in multiple sclerosis. Clones were read by immunoSEQ multiplex PCR, and TCRdb kept only the in-frame ones, dropping some. The table lists 41,000 or so clones, 70% to 90% of them singletons. This CDR3 region has 16 residues. Per germline, CDR1 SGHRS and CDR2 YFSETQ. J lost 0 bases, V lost 1 base, and 7 bases had no gene match. The chain carries TRBV5-1 and TRBJ2-7, with 7 positions matching TRBD2. The TCR was taken from a female donor with multiple sclerosis, enrolled in a pregnancy study. The material sequenced was CD4+ T cells from peripheral blood mononuclear cells, taken in the first trimester of pregnancy. CDR3 DNA: TGCGCCAGCAGCTTGTACCTAGCGGAGAGCTCCTACGAGCAGTACTTC. Translation gives CASSLYLAESSYEQYF.